This passage covers 3 T cell receptor beta chains from one sample sequenced in a study of tumor-infiltrating lymphocytes in oesophageal squamous cell carcinoma. TCRdb passed the reads through MiXCR, listing each CDR3 protein once. The profile shows 12,000 or so distinct CDR3 sequences, 50% to 60% of them singletons. The sequenced sample consisted of blood. The source is a female donor with esophageal squamous cell carcinoma.

The rearrangement links TRBV6-1 to TRBJ2-5, with 11 bases lining up with TRBD2. Trimming at V came to 7 bases and at J to 11 bases, leaving 18 bases not matched to a gene. Germline V gene data show CDR1 as MNHNS and CDR2 as SASEGT. CDR3 length: 16 residues. In DNA, the CDR3 is TGTGCCAGCATGCGGACTAGCGGGTACAGCACAGATACGCAGTACTTC. Its translation is CASMRTSGYSTDTQYF.

This clonotype has ten or more counts. The V and J genes are TRBV11-2 and TRBJ2-1; 10 nucleotides agree with TRBD2. The DNA end lines up better with TRBJ2-7; the J call may be wrong. This CDR3 is 18 amino acids long. Germline lookup yields CDR1 SGHAT and CDR2 FQNNGV. In DNA, the CDR3 is TGTGCCAGCAGCTCCTTCGGACTAGCGGTCTTCTCCTACAATGAGCAGTACTTC. It yields the protein CASSSFGLAVFSYNEQYF.

This chain joins TRBV11-2 and TRBJ2-5; D is uncertain. Per the germline V gene, CDR1 is SGHAT and CDR2 is FQNNGV. This CDR3 is built from 14 residues. V lost 0 bases and J lost 1, with 6 bases in between. The DNA of the CDR3 is TGTGCCAGCAGCTTAGATTGGGGCCAAGAGACCCAGTACTTC. Encoded protein: CASSLDWGQETQYF.